The present TCR beta chain was sequenced within a study of CD8 T cells in Susac syndrome. Points from the study as a whole: The study conceded that its TCR sequencing and HLA analysis involved relatively few individuals.

cDNA came from around 0.5 to 1 ug RNA primed by random hexamers. The amplification used immunoSEQ multiplex PCR on TCR beta CDR3; it spanned 54 Vbeta and 13 Jbeta. TCRdb redid the calling of the immunoSEQ multiplex PCR reads with MiXCR, one entry per CDR3 protein. In the table there are 150,000 to 200,000 distinct CDR3 sequences, about 95% of which are singletons. The CDR3 sequence is 15 residues long. The V and J ends lost 3 bases and 0 bases respectively, with 11 bases between them. FACS enriched CD8+ TEMRA cells, while bulk CD8+ and CD4+ were negatively isolated. As for this clonotype: No antigen is known for it.

This receptor was taken from a human donor in good health. The chain employs TRBV12-3 or TRBV12-4 and TRBJ1-1; D is unclear. The sequenced sample was CD4+ T cells from PBMCs. The DNA of the CDR3 is TGTGCCAGCAGTTTGAGGACCTTGATGAACACTGAAGCTTTCTTT. It specifies CASSLRTLMNTEAFF.